This entry features one TCR beta chain sequence. Per germline, CDR1 MNHEY and CDR2 SVGAGI. The CDR3 loop spans 14 amino acids. V gave up 4 bases and J gave up 6 bases; unmatched junction bases: 6. Assay used: immunoSEQ multiplex PCR; TCRdb lists only in-frame clones, some missing. The table has 90,000 or so clones, about 79% seen once; the top ten hold 20% to 30%. This specimen belongs to a study of blood T cell repertoires in COVID-19. Study as a whole: The cDNA or gDNA used as material had been derived from T cells, B-cell-depleted T cells, or PBMCs.

This receptor was obtained from a man aged 55 to 70 with acute or convalescent COVID-19. Input material: peripheral blood. The chain uses TRBV6-5 and TRBJ1-1, with TRBD1 matching over 9 bases. The CDR3 protein is CASSSRTGVPEAFF. The CDR3 DNA is TGTGCCAGCAGTTCTCGGACAGGGGTCCCTGAAGCTTTCTTT.